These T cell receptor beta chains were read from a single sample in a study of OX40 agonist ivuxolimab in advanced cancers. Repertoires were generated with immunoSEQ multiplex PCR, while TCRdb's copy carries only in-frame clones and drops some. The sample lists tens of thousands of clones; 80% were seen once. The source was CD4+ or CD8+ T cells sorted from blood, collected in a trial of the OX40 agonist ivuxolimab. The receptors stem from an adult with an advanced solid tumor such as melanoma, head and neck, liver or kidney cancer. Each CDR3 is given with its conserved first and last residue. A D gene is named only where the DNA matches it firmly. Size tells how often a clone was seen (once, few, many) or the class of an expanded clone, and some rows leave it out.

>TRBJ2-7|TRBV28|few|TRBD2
TGTGCCAGCAGTTTCCATCTAGCGGGGCTCTCCTACGAGCAGTACTTC
CASSFHLAGLSYEQYF
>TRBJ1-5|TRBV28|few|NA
TGTGCCAGCAGCCGACTTATTAGCAATCAGCCCCAGCATTTT
CASSRLISNQPQHF
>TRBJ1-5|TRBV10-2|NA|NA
TGCGCCAGCAGTGAAAATCTATGGGGGCCCCAGCATTTT
CASSENLWGPQHF
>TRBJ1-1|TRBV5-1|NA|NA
TGCGCCAGCAGCGCCGACTTCATGAACACTGAAGCTTTCTTT
CASSADFMNTEAFF
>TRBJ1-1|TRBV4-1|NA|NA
TGCGCCAGCAGCCAACGCCGGGGCGGAATGAACACTGAAGCTTTCTTT
CASSQRRGGMNTEAFF
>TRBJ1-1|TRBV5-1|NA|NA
TGCGCCAGCAGCTTGGCCGGGGTGGAAAATGAAGCTTTCTTT
CASSLAGVENEAFF
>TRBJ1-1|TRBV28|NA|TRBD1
TGTGCCAGCAGTTTAATCGGCTTCCGACAGGGAGACACTGAAGCTTTCTTT
CASSLIGFRQGDTEAFF
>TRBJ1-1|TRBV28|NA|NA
TGTGCCAGCAGTCTTTCTTGGGGGGTTAACACTGAAGCTTTCTTT
CASSLSWGVNTEAFF
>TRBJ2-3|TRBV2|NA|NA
TGTGCCAGCAGTGAAGGTTGGGGCACAGATACGCAGTATTTT
CASSEGWGTDTQYF
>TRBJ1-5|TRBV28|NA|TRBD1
TGTGCCAGCAGTTATGGACAGGGGGTTAGGCCCCAGCATTTT
CASSYGQGVRPQHF
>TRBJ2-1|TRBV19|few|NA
TGTGCCAGTAGTATTAGGCAGGGGATAGACAATGAGCAGTTCTTC
CASSIRQGIDNEQFF
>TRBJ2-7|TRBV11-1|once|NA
TGTGCCAGCAGCAACCTGGGGGGGGGCGACACAGATGAGCAGTACTTC
CASSNLGGGDTDEQYF
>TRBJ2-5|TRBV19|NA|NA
TGTGCCACCGGACAGCCCCTCGGGGAGACCCAGTACTTC
CATGQPLGETQYF
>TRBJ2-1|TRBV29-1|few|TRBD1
TGCAGCGCCAACCGGGACAGATACAATGAGCAGTTCTTC
CSANRDRYNEQFF
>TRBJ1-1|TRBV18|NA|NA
TGTGCCAGCTCAGTACAGGGTTCTGAAGCTTTCTTT
CASSVQGSEAFF
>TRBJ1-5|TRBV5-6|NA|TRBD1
TGTGCCAGCAGCCAAACAGGGGTCAATCAGCCCCAGCATTTT
CASSQTGVNQPQHF
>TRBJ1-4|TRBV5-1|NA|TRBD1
TGCGCCAGCAGCGATGACAGGGGTGCTGAAAAACTGTTTTTT
CASSDDRGAEKLFF
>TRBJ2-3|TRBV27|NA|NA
TGTGCCAGCAGTCCATATACGCAGTATTTT
CASSPYTQYF
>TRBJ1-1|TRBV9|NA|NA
TGTGCCAGCACCGTAGGTGAAGGGCCGGGGACTGAAGCTTTCTTT
CASTVGEGPGTEAFF
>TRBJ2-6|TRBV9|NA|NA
TGTGCCAGCAGCGTAGCTGGGGCCAACGTCCTGACTTTC
CASSVAGANVLTF
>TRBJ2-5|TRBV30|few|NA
TGTGCCTGGAATCTACCCGCGGGGACCCAGTACTTC
CAWNLPAGTQYF
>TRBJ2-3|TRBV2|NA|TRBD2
TGTGCCAGCAGTGAGAGGGGACTAGCGGGATCTAGAGATACGCAGTATTTT
CASSERGLAGSRDTQYF
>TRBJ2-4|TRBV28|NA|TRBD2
TGTGCCAGCAGCCCTATGCTAGCGGGACTAAACATTCAGTACTTC
CASSPMLAGLNIQYF
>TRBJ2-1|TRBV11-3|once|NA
TGTGCCAGCAGCTTAAGTTCTCCTGTGTATAGGAATGAGCAGTTCTTC
CASSLSSPVYRNEQFF
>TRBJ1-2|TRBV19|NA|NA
TGTGCCAGTAGTATCGATTGGGACCGCGATGGCTACACCTTC
CASSIDWDRDGYTF
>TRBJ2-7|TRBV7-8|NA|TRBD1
TGTGCCAGCAGCCCGGTCTATGGACAGGGGTCCTACGAGCAGTACTTC
CASSPVYGQGSYEQYF
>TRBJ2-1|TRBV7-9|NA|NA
TGTGCCAGCAGCCGGAGGGAAGGGGAGCAGTTCTTC
CASSRREGEQFF
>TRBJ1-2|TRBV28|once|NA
TGTGCCAGCAGTTTATACCCTCCGGGGGGTCCCTATGGCTACACCTTC
CASSLYPPGGPYGYTF
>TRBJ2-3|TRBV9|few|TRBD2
TGTGCCAGCAGCTCTAGGACTAGCGGGGCCGATACGCAGTATTTT
CASSSRTSGADTQYF
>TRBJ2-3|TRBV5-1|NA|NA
TGCGCCAGCAGCTTGGGATGGGCCGAGCGTGATACGCAGTATTTT
CASSLGWAERDTQYF
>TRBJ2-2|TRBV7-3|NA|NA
TGTGCCAGCAGCTCTGGAGTGCCAACCGGGGAGCTGTTTTTT
CASSSGVPTGELFF
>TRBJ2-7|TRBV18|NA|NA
TGTGCCAGCTCACAGGGGGACATCTACGAGCAGTACTTC
CASSQGDIYEQYF
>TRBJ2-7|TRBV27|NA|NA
TGTGCCAGCAGTTTAGGGCAGCAAATGGACGAGCAGTACTTC
CASSLGQQMDEQYF
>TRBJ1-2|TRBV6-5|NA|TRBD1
TGTGCCAGCTTATGGACAGGAGGCAACTATGGCTACACCTTC
CASLWTGGNYGYTF
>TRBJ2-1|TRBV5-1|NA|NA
TGCGCCAGCAGCTCTGGGGGTCCGGGTCCGGGGTATAATGAGCAGTTCTTC
CASSSGGPGPGYNEQFF
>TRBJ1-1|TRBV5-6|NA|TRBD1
TGTGCCAGCAGCTCGCGGGACAGCCTATTAATGAACACTGAAGCTTTCTTT
CASSSRDSLLMNTEAFF
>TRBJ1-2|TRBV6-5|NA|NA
TGTGCCAGCCGGGGGCCGAAGAACAACTATGGCTACACCTTC
CASRGPKNNYGYTF
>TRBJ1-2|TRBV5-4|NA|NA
TGCGCCAGCAGCCAAGGGGCAGGAAACTATGGCTACACCTTC
CASSQGAGNYGYTF
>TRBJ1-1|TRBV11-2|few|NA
TGTGCCAGCAGCTTAGGTTGGAAGAACACTGAAGCTTTCTTT
CASSLGWKNTEAFF
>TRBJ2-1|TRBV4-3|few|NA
TGCGCCAGCAGCCAAGTCCCCTACAATGAGCAGTTCTTC
CASSQVPYNEQFF
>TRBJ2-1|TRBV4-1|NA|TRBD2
TGCGCCAGCAGCCAAGCACTAGCGGGGCTCTACAATGAGCAGTTCTTC
CASSQALAGLYNEQFF
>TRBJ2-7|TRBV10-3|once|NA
TGTGCCATCAGTGCCTTCATGTTACCTCCCTACGAGCAGTACTTC
CAISAFMLPPYEQYF
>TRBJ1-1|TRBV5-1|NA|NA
TGCGCCAGCAGCTTGGCTAGAGACACTGAAGCTTTCTTT
CASSLARDTEAFF
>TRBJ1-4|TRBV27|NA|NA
TGTGCCAGCAGCCGGCAGGGTAGGAATGAAAAACTGTTTTTT
CASSRQGRNEKLFF
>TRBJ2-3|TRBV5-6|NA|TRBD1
TGTGCCAGCAGCTTGGGACAGGGGGGGCCGGACCCCACAGATACGCAGTATTTT
CASSLGQGGPDPTDTQYF
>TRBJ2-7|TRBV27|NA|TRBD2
TGTGCCAGCAGTCTCGGGGGGACCTACGAGCAGTACTTC
CASSLGGTYEQYF
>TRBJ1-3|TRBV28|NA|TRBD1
TGTGCCAGCAGTTTCCAGCAGGGGGGCAATGGAAACACCATATATTTT
CASSFQQGGNGNTIYF
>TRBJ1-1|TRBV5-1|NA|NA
TGCGCCAGCAGGGGGGAAGCAGAAGCTTTCTTT
CASRGEAEAFF
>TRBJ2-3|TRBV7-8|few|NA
TGTGCCAGCAGCTTGAACCCCCGGGGGGCAACAGATACGCAGTATTTT
CASSLNPRGATDTQYF
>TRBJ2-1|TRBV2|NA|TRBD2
TGTGCCAGCAGTGCCAGCGGGAGCTCCTACAATGAGCAGTTCTTC
CASSASGSSYNEQFF
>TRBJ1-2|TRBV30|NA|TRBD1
TGTGCCTGGAGTACAGGACAGGGGGCTTATAACTATGGCTACACCTTC
CAWSTGQGAYNYGYTF
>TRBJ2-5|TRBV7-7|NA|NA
TGTGCCAGCAGCCGGGGTCACCAAGAGACCCAGTACTTC
CASSRGHQETQYF
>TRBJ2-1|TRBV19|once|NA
TGTGCCAGTAGTATTATTTGGAGCTCCTACAATGAGCAGTTCTTC
CASSIIWSSYNEQFF
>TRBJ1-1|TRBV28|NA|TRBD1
TGTGCCAGCAGTCTCGGACAGGGGAGGGGAAGGGCTGAAGCTTTCTTT
CASSLGQGRGRAEAFF
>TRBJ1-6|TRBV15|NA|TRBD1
TGTGCCACCAGCAGTGGGACAGATTATAATTCACCCCTCCACTTT
CATSSGTDYNSPLHF
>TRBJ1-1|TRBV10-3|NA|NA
TGTGCCATCCCGCGGAGGGGCATGAACACTGAAGCTTTCTTT
CAIPRRGMNTEAFF
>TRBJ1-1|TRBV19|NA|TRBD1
TGTGCCAGTAGTATCGGGACAGCCCCTGAAGCTTTCTTT
CASSIGTAPEAFF
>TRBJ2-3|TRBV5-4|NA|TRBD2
TGTGCCAGCAGCTTGTCCCCTAGCGGGGCCGATACGCAGTATTTT
CASSLSPSGADTQYF